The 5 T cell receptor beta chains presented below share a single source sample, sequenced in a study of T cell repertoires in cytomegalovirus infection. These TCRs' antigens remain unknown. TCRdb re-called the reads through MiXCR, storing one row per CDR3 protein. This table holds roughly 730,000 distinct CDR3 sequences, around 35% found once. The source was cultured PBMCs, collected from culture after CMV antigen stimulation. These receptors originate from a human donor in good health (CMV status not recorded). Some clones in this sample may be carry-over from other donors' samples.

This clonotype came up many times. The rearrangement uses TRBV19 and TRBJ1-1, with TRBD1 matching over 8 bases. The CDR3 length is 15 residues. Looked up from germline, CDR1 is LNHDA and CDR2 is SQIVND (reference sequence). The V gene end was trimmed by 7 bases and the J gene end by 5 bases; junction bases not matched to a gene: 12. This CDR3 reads CASTSRQQGGTEAFF. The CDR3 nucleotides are TGTGCCAGTACCTCGCGGCAACAGGGGGGAACTGAAGCTTTCTTT.

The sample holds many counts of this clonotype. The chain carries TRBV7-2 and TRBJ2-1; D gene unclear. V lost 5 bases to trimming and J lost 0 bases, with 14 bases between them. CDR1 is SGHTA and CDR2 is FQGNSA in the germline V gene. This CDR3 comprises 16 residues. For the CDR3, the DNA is TGTGCCAGCAGCATGACTCGTGGCCTCTCCTACAATGAGCAGTTCTTC. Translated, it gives CASSMTRGLSYNEQFF.

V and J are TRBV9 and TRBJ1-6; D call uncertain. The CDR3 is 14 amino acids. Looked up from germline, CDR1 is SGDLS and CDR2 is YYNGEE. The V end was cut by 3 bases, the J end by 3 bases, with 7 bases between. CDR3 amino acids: CASSGFGYNSPLHF. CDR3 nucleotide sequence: TGTGCCAGCAGCGGTTTCGGCTATAATTCACCCCTCCACTTT. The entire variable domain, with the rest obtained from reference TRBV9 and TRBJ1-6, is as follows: DSGVTQTPKHLITATGQRVTLRCSPRSGDLSVYWYQQSLDQGLQFLIQYYNGEERAKGNILERFSAQQFPDLHSELNLSSLELGDSALYFCASSGFGYNSPLHFGNGTRLTVT.

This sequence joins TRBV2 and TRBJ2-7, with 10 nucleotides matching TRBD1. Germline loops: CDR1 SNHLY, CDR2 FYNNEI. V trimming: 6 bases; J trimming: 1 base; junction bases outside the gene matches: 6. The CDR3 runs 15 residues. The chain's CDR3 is CASSAAGQGSYEQYF. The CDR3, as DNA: TGTGCCAGCAGCGCCGCGGGACAGGGGTCCTACGAGCAGTACTTC.

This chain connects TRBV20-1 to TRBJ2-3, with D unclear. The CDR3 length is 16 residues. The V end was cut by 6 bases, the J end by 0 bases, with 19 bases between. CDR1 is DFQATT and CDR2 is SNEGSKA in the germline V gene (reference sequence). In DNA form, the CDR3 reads TGCAGTGCCCACCTACTTAATAGAAGAAGCACAGATACGCAGTATTTT. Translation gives CSAHLLNRRSTDTQYF.